This passage covers 29 T cell receptor beta chains from one sample sequenced in a study of metastatic and nonmetastatic thyroid tumors. Through MiXCR, TCRdb re-clonotyped the PCR reads. This repertoire shows fewer than 20,000 clones, around 28% found once; its top ten account for around 27%. Among the patients, none had received any treatment before thyroid surgery. The sample comprised tumor tissue. The receptors were gathered from a male donor with papillary thyroid cancer or a benign thyroid nodule (not recorded which). Some clones in this sample may be carry-over from other donors' samples.

This clone has a count of ten or more. The gene calls are TRBV2 and TRBJ2-6, with D perhaps given as TRBD1 or TRBD2 (5 bases each). The V and J ends lost 2 bases and 4 bases respectively, with 12 bases between them. This CDR3 region has 16 residues. The germline V gene encodes CDR1 SNHLY and CDR2 FYNNEI. The CDR3 here is CASSERGRAGANVLTF. CDR3 bases: TGTGCCAGCAGTGAACGGGGCCGGGCGGGGGCCAACGTCCTGACTTTC.

Notes on this clone: Without the conserved terminal phenylalanine or tryptophan, this CDR3 likely stems from a read error. The CDR3 DNA follows: TGCAGTGCTAGGGAGCGGGCAGAACACGAGCAGTACTTA. It yields the protein CSARERAEHEQYL. The rearrangement uses TRBV20-1 and TRBJ2-7; D may be TRBD2 (6 bases). Per the germline V gene, CDR1 is DFQATT and CDR2 is SNEGSKA (reference sequence). The CDR3 loop spans 13 amino acids. V lost 3 bases and J 5 bases, leaving 14 bases between the germline ends.

This clone was recorded at least ten times. The chain couples TRBV7-9 to TRBJ2-2, with D possibly TRBD2 on 5 matching bases. The CDR3 is made up of 13 amino acids. With 8 bases removed from V and 4 bases from J, the gap between germline ends came to 11 bases. The germline V gene has CDR1 SEHNR and CDR2 FQNEAQ (reference sequence). The CDR3 coding sequence is TGTGCCAGCCGACCGGAGGTCACCGGGGAGCTGTTTTTT. Protein: CASRPEVTGELFF.

This clone was found a few times. The chain has TRBV2 and TRBJ2-7, with D hard to call. Germline V gene sequence: CDR1 SNHLY, CDR2 FYNNEI. The CDR3 length is 11 residues. Trimming cost V 7 bases and J 6 bases, with 10 bases left between them. The CDR3 DNA reads TGTGCCAGCACCGGCAAGGCCGAGCAGTACTTC. It translates to CASTGKAEQYF. Looking up the rest from reference TRBV2 and TRBJ2-7 gives the full variable domain: EPEVTQTPSHQVTQMGQEVILRCVPISNHLYFYWYRQILGQKVEFLVSFYNNEISEKSEIFDDQFSVERPDGSNFTLKIRSTKLEDSAMYFCASTGKAEQYFGPGTRLTVT.

The chain joins TRBV18 to TRBJ2-1; the match to TRBD2 covers 8 bases. The trim removed 2 bases at V and 7 bases at J, leaving 7 bases unmatched. The germline V gene encodes CDR1 KGHSH and CDR2 LQKENI. This CDR3 is built from 15 residues. DNA for the CDR3: TGTGCCAGCTCACCAAAAGCGGGAGCTACAAATGAGCAGTTCTTC. Translation: CASSPKAGATNEQFF.

At least ten counts were recorded for this clone. This chain connects TRBV3-1 to TRBJ2-7; perhaps TRBD2 as D (6 bases). Trimming took 4 bases from V and 3 from J, leaving 25 bases between them. CDR3 length: 18 residues. The germline V gene encodes CDR1 LGHDT and CDR2 YNNKEL (reference sequence). The CDR3: CASSPEISMAGPNYEQYF. The CDR3 region has the DNA TGTGCCAGCAGCCCCGAAATCAGTATGGCGGGGCCGAACTACGAGCAGTACTTC.

As for this clone: Given the absence of the conserved phenylalanine or tryptophan at the CDR3 end, a read error is likely. V and J are TRBV29-1 and TRBJ1-2; D gene ambiguous. Germline V gene data show CDR1 as SQVTM and CDR2 as ANQGSEA. The V end lost 0 bases, the J end lost 8 bases, and 13 bases lay between the germline ends. The CDR3 covers 13 residues. In DNA form, the CDR3 reads TGCAGCGTTGAAGATTGGCGTTCTCAGGGCTACACCTAC. Amino acid sequence: CSVEDWRSQGYTY.

A few counts support this clone. The chain uses TRBV6-1 and TRBJ2-5; TRBD2 matches at 11 bases. Germline V gives CDR1 MNHNS, CDR2 SASEGT. V shed 6 bases and J 1 base; nucleotides not matched to a gene: 4. CDR3 length equals 15 residues. CDR3 sequence reads: CASSGLAGFQETQYF. Written as DNA, the CDR3 is TGTGCCAGCAGCGGACTAGCGGGTTTCCAAGAGACCCAGTACTTC.

The chain is built from TRBV6-1 and TRBJ2-7; maybe TRBD2 (5 bases). This CDR3 contains 15 residues. Trimming shortened V by 6 bases and J by 0 bases, and 15 bases separated the two germline ends. Germline CDR1 and CDR2: MNHNS and SASEGT. CDR3 protein: CASRPPTTRSYEQYF. The CDR3 coding sequence is TGTGCCAGCAGACCCCCGACTACTCGCTCCTACGAGCAGTACTTC.

In regard to this clone: At one end the junction does not follow the germline gene, possibly because of a read error. This chain links TRBV6-1 with TRBJ2-1, with D perhaps matching TRBD2 (5 bases). Germline values: CDR1 MNHNS, CDR2 SASEGT. The length of the CDR3 is 15 residues. The CDR3 reads CSSSEWASRQNEQFF. The CDR3 nucleotides are TGTTCCAGCAGTGAATGGGCTAGCAGACAAAATGAGCAGTTCTTC.

The table lists this clone with many counts. The same CDR3 also results from other DNA sequences found in this sample. The genes are TRBV18 and TRBJ1-4; TRBD1 might be the D (5 bases). This CDR3 spans 12 amino acids. V was pared by 4 bases and J by 10 bases, with 10 bases between. The germline V gene has CDR1 KGHSH and CDR2 LQKENI. The CDR3 region is CASSRPQGKLFF. The CDR3 DNA reads as TGTGCCAGCTCACGGCCCCAGGGAAAACTGTTTTTT.

This clone was observed a single time. The chain couples TRBV5-6 to TRBJ1-1; no firm D call. This CDR3 is built from 13 residues. Germline V gene data show CDR1 as SGHDT and CDR2 as YYEEEE. V was clipped by 0 bases and J by 4 bases, with 7 bases between them. CDR3 protein: CASSLVRITEAFF. CDR3 in DNA: TGTGCCAGCAGCTTGGTACGGATCACTGAAGCTTTCTTT.

This clone was seen many times. This chain links TRBV29-1 with TRBJ2-5; 11 positions agree with TRBD2. Per the germline V gene, CDR1 is SQVTM and CDR2 is ANQGSEA. The CDR3 is 17 residues long. The ends lost 0 bases at V and 0 bases at J; junction bases unmatched: 6. In DNA, the CDR3 is TGCAGCGTTGAAGATCTAGCGGGGGGTCCGTACCAAGAGACCCAGTACTTC. Translation gives CSVEDLAGGPYQETQYF.

In this sample, this clone turned up a few times. The V and J genes are TRBV5-8 and TRBJ2-7; 7 nucleotides agree with TRBD2. The CDR3 loop spans 14 amino acids. The germline CDR1 and CDR2 sequences are SGHTS and YDEGEE. V lost 4 bases to trimming and J lost 4 bases; unmatched junction nucleotides: 8. CDR3 sequence (DNA): TGTGCCAGCAGCCAACTAGCGAATTTTTACGAGCAGTACTTC. Protein sequence: CASSQLANFYEQYF.

CDR3 in amino acids: CAWRLTLGNGNTIYF. The CDR3 bases are TGTGCCTGGAGACTGACGCTTGGAAATGGAAACACCATATATTTT. The V gene is TRBV30, the J gene TRBJ1-3; D remains unclear. This CDR3 comprises 15 residues. V was shortened by 3 bases and J by 3 bases, with 15 bases between the two germline ends. CDR1 GTSNPN and CDR2 SVGIG come from the germline V gene (reference sequence).

This clone was counted ten times or more. The rearrangement uses TRBV6-1 and TRBJ1-2; D is uncertain. The CDR3 is 13 residues long. Per the germline V gene, CDR1 is MNHNS and CDR2 is SASEGT. V was pared by 5 bases and J by 2 bases, with 9 bases between. CDR3 in DNA: TGTGCCAGCAGTTCCAGGAAAAACTATGGCTACACCTTC. Translated, it gives CASSSRKNYGYTF.

In its sample, this clone ranks as medium-sized. The chain links TRBV10-2 to TRBJ2-1; no firm D call. This CDR3 comprises 13 residues. Germline V lookup: CDR1 WSHSY, CDR2 SAAADI. Trimming took off 10 bases at V and 3 bases at J, with 13 bases between the two ends. In DNA form, the CDR3 reads TGCGCCACCAGAGGACCCAGCTACAATGAGCAGTTCTTC. As protein: CATRGPSYNEQFF.

As for this clone: This clone may be a read error of a much larger clone one base away. The chain combines TRBV7-2 with TRBJ2-5; 9 positions match TRBD1. The length of the CDR3 is 14 residues. Per germline, CDR1 SGHTA and CDR2 FQGNSA. V shed 1 base and J 4 bases; nucleotides not matched to a gene: 1. CDR3 sequence: CASSLGTGVETQYF. The CDR3 bases are TGTGCCAGCAGCTTAGGGACAGGGGTAGAGACCCAGTACTTC.

This clone was found once. The chain joins TRBV4-2 to TRBJ2-2; D call uncertain. CDR3 length: 13 amino acids. Germline V gene lookup returns CDR1 LGHNA and CDR2 YNFKEQ. Trimming took 3 bases from V and 8 from J, leaving 10 bases between them. The CDR3 nucleotides are TGTGCCAGCAGCCACCCACGAGGTGGGGAGCTGTTTTTT. It codes for CASSHPRGGELFF.

This clone was picked up many times. The rearrangement joins TRBV27 to TRBJ1-1; a possible D gene is TRBD1 (5 bases). V was shortened by 4 bases and J by 10 bases, with 19 bases between the two germline ends. CDR1 MNHEY and CDR2 SMNVEV come from the germline V gene (reference sequence). The CDR3 length is 14 residues. The CDR3 here is CASSSPGLLYGAFF. The CDR3 DNA is TGTGCCAGCAGTTCGCCGGGACTTTTGTATGGAGCTTTCTTT.

This clone qualifies as medium-sized. This sequence joins TRBV6-1 and TRBJ2-3; 8 bases agree with TRBD1. The trim removed 4 bases at V and 3 bases at J, leaving 9 bases unmatched. Germline V gene lookup returns CDR1 MNHNS and CDR2 SASEGT. This CDR3 region has 16 residues. Here the CDR3 DNA reads TGTGCCAGCAGTGCCCGACAGGGGCTGAGGACAGATACGCAGTATTTT. It encodes CASSARQGLRTDTQYF.

The rearrangement uses TRBV6-2 or TRBV6-3 and TRBJ1-2, with TRBD1 matching over 8 bases. Germline values: CDR1 MNHEY, CDR2 SVGEGT. CDR3 length: 15 residues. Trimming at V came to 0 bases and at J to 8 bases, leaving 8 bases not matched to a gene. In DNA form, the CDR3 reads TGTGCCAGCAGTTACTCGATCAGACAGGGGAACGGCTACACCTTC. This encodes CASSYSIRQGNGYTF.

By frequency in the sample, this clone is medium-sized. The chain couples TRBV6-2 or TRBV6-3 to TRBJ2-5; D is unresolved. The germline gives CDR1 MNHEY, CDR2 SVGEGT. Trimming removed 8 bases from V and 5 bases from J, with 21 bases in between. This CDR3 comprises 15 residues. The chain's CDR3 is CASGLVVWQVETQYF. The CDR3 DNA reads TGTGCCAGCGGCTTAGTGGTTTGGCAAGTGGAGACCCAGTACTTC.

This clone was found a few times. V gene TRBV7-2 combines with J gene TRBJ2-7; perhaps TRBD2 as D (6 bases). This CDR3 spans 13 amino acids. Germline V CDR1 and CDR2: SGHTA, FQGNSA. The germline V and J ends were trimmed by 5 bases and 6 bases, with 14 bases remaining between them. The CDR3 loop is CASSPSDYSEQYF. In DNA form, the CDR3 reads TGTGCCAGCAGCCCCTCGGACTACTCCGAGCAGTACTTC.

The rearrangement joins TRBV9 to TRBJ2-6, with D uncertain. V was cut by 7 bases and J by 2 bases, with 13 bases left in between. This CDR3 spans 15 amino acids. Germline CDR1 SGDLS, CDR2 YYNGEE. The CDR3 DNA is TGTGCCAGCTGCTCCTCAGTGACTGGGGCCAACGTCCTGACTTTC. Amino acid sequence: CASCSSVTGANVLTF. The full variable domain, completed using reference TRBV9 and TRBJ2-6, is DSGVTQTPKHLITATGQRVTLRCSPRSGDLSVYWYQQSLDQGLQFLIQYYNGEERAKGNILERFSAQQFPDLHSELNLSSLELGDSALYFCASCSSVTGANVLTFGAGSRLTVL.

This clone was seen ten or more times. The chain combines TRBV27 with TRBJ2-3; D is ambiguous. Per germline, CDR1 MNHEY and CDR2 SMNVEV (reference sequence). V lost 4 bases to trimming and J lost 6 bases, with 11 bases between them. The CDR3 runs to 13 residues. CDR3 in amino acids: CASSSYERDTQYF. The CDR3 DNA reads as TGTGCCAGCAGTTCATACGAGAGGGATACGCAGTATTTT.

This clone was counted many times. The V call is TRBV2, the J call TRBJ1-4; 7 nucleotides line up with TRBD1. The CDR3 covers 13 residues. V trimming: 11 bases; J trimming: 7 bases; junction bases outside the gene matches: 10. Germline CDR1 and CDR2: SNHLY and FYNNEI. The CDR3 is CAAARDSGEKLFF. DNA of the CDR3: TGTGCCGCCGCCCGGGACAGTGGTGAAAAACTGTTTTTT.

Judged by abundance, this clone is medium-sized. The J gene is TRBJ2-1, the V gene TRBV5-1; D call uncertain. This CDR3 has 16 residues. Trimming pared 0 bases from V and 9 bases from J, leaving 19 bases between. Germline CDR1 reads SGHRS; CDR2 reads YFSETQ. This CDR3 reads CASSLDGMTTAAEQFF. Written as DNA, the CDR3 is TGCGCCAGCAGCTTGGATGGGATGACCACCGCGGCTGAGCAGTTCTTC.

The V and J genes are TRBV11-2 and TRBJ2-1; D not certain. The CDR3 is 16 residues long. V lost 0 bases and J lost 0, with 9 bases in between. Germline V gives CDR1 SGHAT, CDR2 FQNNGV. The CDR3 region has the DNA TGTGCCAGCAGCTTAGAGTGGGTCATCTCCTACAATGAGCAGTTCTTC. Translation gives CASSLEWVISYNEQFF. The full variable domain, in which reference TRBV11-2 and TRBJ2-1 provide the parts outside the CDR3, is EAGVAQSPRYKIIEKRQSVAFWCNPISGHATLYWYQQILGQGPKLLIQFQNNGVVDDSQLPKDRFSAERLKGVDSTLKIQPAKLEDSAVYLCASSLEWVISYNEQFFGPGTRLTVL.